This T cell receptor beta chain was observed in a study of chemoradiotherapy in HPV16-positive cancers. Only in-frame clones appear in the TCRdb table, and some are missing; sequencing was by immunoSEQ multiplex PCR. The sample consists of about 1,900 clones, around 86% of them appearing once. The CDR3 runs to 16 residues. Trimming removed 2 bases from V and 6 bases from J; junction bases left unmatched: 7. Germline values: CDR1 MNHEY, CDR2 SVGAGI. This specimen consisted of tumor tissue, obtained from a patient who underwent chemoradiotherapy. The chain links TRBV6-5 to TRBJ2-7; TRBD2 agrees at 13 bases. This receptor was taken from a human donor with HPV-associated anogenital cancer. For the CDR3, the DNA is TGTGCCAGCAGTTACGGACTAGCGGGAGTTAAGGGCGAGCAGTACGTC. This encodes CASSYGLAGVKGEQYV.